Given below is one T cell receptor (beta chain) in context. Its cognate antigen has yet to be identified. One base away there is no much larger clone; base qualities are not given. The sample originates from a study of shared clonotypes between healthy human individuals (dated by TCRdb to 2018 to 2020). For the study in its entirety: Two women and a few men aged 18 to 49 years were included in the cohort. Per donor, three plates each were used for CD4 naive and CD4 memory, two for CD8 naive, and one for CD8 memory. To estimate repertoire size and how much clonotype sharing occurs between individuals, the study deeply sequenced the blood TCR repertoires of several healthy adults. To increase sequencing depth and limit assay-specific biases, different laboratories used diverse techniques to prepare libraries and sequence TCR repertoires. Between about 0.9 and 8.9 billion PBMCs per donor were obtained by leukapheresis. The research as a whole found: Rarefaction of sorted-subset datasets indicated incomplete sequencing despite the large sequencing depth. Compared with non-shared clonotypes, the clonotypes found in all four sorted-subset donors had higher generation probabilities. Larger estimated clonotype richness was generally found for naive subsets than for memory subsets. Pairwise subsampling indicated that sequencing depth was expected to affect the degree of clonotype sharing among donors. Sharing across a few donors was observed for around 5% of naive CD4, 3% to 4% of naive CD8, 2% to 2.5% of memory CD4, and approximately 0.41% of memory CD8 clonotypes. The genetic and exposure-history diversity represented was limited by the small number of donors. Sampling was limited to blood, and TCR repertoires in tissue likely differ from TCR repertoires in blood.

Using the deep immunoSEQ assay, multiplex PCR amplified TCR CDR3 regions from genomic DNA. For each cell subset, the extracted genomic DNA was distributed evenly across all wells of several immunoSEQ 96-well plates, and each plate served as one replicate. Each replicate PCR for sorted subsets received about 0.2 ug genomic DNA, equal to tens of thousands of T cell genomes. The purified libraries were quantified using a Qubit 3.0 fluorometer, sized with a Bioanalyzer 2100, and then quantified again using the KAPA Library Quantification kit. Each immunoSEQ 96-well plate was sequenced on its own single-read 150-cycle Illumina NextSeq 550 flow cell. Under the source paper's analysis protocol: Because the immunoSEQ output included only junctional sequences and no quality scores, the filtering could not be the same as the filtering used for full-length reads. To assign V/J genes and CDR3, sequences were annotated using PyIR, a Python wrapper for IgBLAST v1.9, with IMGT germline references. Any read was removed if the V/J assignment was weak (E-value above 1e-6), the CDR3 was missing, or the read contained stop codons, out-of-frame junctions, or ambiguous translated residues. V3J clonotypes were defined as sequences sharing an identical inferred V gene, J gene, and CDR3 amino acid sequence. Percentage overlap between repertoires was calculated by dividing the number of shared unique clonotypes by the size of the smaller repertoire. Repertoire richness was assessed with RTK rarefaction, the Chao1 estimator, and Recon v2.1 estimates of unobserved clonotypes. OLGA was used to compute generation probabilities for all TCRbeta clonotypes that the gDNA method yielded from a handful of donors. TCRdb mirrors the immuneACCESS table, restricted to in-frame sequences. Some clones are absent from its copies; in checked studies, under half trace to an unresolved V gene, and the reason for the others is unknown. V and J calls and clone size are those listed in that table; D and trimming were worked out from the DNA. This sample gives about 2.3 million clones in total; just over 90% of them show up just once. The ten largest account for about 0.39% of the sample.

Donors were healthy HIV-negative adults with no recently reported acute infections or vaccinations. Every donor was a Caucasian adult living in Nashville, Tennessee, USA. Magnetic negative selection was used to enrich CD4+ T cells, after which naive cells were positively selected on CD45RA and the negative fraction became the memory subset. Blood was obtained by leukapheresis, after which PBMCs were separated by Ficoll-Histopaque density gradient centrifugation and cryopreserved in liquid nitrogen vapor phase. Analytical flow cytometry was used to check the purity and quantity of each magnetically sorted T cell population. From each sorted fraction, genomic DNA was isolated and quantified by UV absorbance on a Nanodrop 2000c. V is clipped by 3 bases and J by 3 bases, and the sequence between their germline boundaries is 15 bases long. CDR3 length: 15 amino acids, cysteine to phenylalanine. Here the CDR3 DNA is all that survives: 45 bases in frame from base 1. The germline V gene supplies CDR1 SGHRS and CDR2 YFSETQ.

This clonotype originated in a man younger than 35 in good health. Some clones in this sample may be carry-over from other donors' samples. The sample taken for sequencing was naive CD4+ T cells from PBMCs. The cell subset or site tag for this specimen amounts to: CD45RA+ positively selected. The rearrangement joined TRBV5-1 to TRBJ1-2; the D gene is not confidently resolved. The nucleotide sequence reads as follows: TGCGCCAGCAGCTCCCAGACACCGCAGGACTATGGCTACACCTTC. This yields the protein CASSSQTPQDYGYTF.